Sequencing of this T cell receptor beta chain was carried out in a study of technical replicates of blood from several donors. TCRdb's copy holds only in-frame clones and misses some; the assay was immunoSEQ multiplex PCR. The sample carries about 68,000 clones, about 97% recorded once. Germline V gene data show CDR1 as LGHNA and CDR2 as YNFKEQ. The CDR3 is 16 residues long. V lost 0 bases, J lost 2 bases, and 14 bases lay in between. The table lists this clone with a count of one. The sample taken for sequencing was T cells isolated from PBMCs. The origin of this receptor is a human donor in good health. This rearrangement joins TRBV4-2 to TRBJ2-7; possible D gene TRBD1, 5 bases. CDR3 DNA sequence: TGTGCCAGCAGCCAAGATTTTGGGGCTTCGACCTACGAGCAGTACTTC. Protein: CASSQDFGASTYEQYF.